A single sample is the source of the 28 T cell receptor beta chains below, sequenced in a study of regulatory T cells in long-lasting Graves disease. Time point here: newly diagnosed GD, antithyroid drugs for less than 3 months. The TCR library was made from RNA that had been extracted from PBMCs in TRIzol. Construction of the TCR beta libraries employed iRepertoire HTBI primers in conjunction with Arm-PCR of CDR3 regions. From the multiplex PCR reads, TCRdb called clonotypes with MiXCR, one entry per CDR3 protein. This sample yields about 370,000 distinct CDR3 sequences, of which around 16% are seen a single time; about 20% belongs to the top ten. The specimen was peripheral blood mononuclear cells (PBMCs), collected at new diagnosis, from a patient treated with antithyroid drugs. The receptors were gathered from a female donor with Graves disease.

The genes are TRBV12-3 or TRBV12-4 and TRBJ2-7; the D is unclear. Trimming stripped 6 bases from V and 2 bases from J, with 14 bases between. CDR3 size: 14 residues. CDR3 amino acids: CASSHRHRTYEQYF. CDR3 coding DNA: TGTGCCAGCAGCCATCGACACCGAACCTACGAGCAGTACTTC.

This clonotype was recorded many times. The gene calls are TRBV15 and TRBJ2-1; TRBD2 agrees at 9 bases. The CDR3 loop spans 16 amino acids. V gave up 2 bases and J gave up 7 bases; unmatched junction bases: 9. The V gene's germline CDR1 is LNHNV and CDR2 YYDKDF (reference sequence). For the CDR3, the DNA is TGTGCCACCAGCAGATCCCGCGGGGGGGCGGGGAATGAGCAGTTCTTC. It codes for CATSRSRGGAGNEQFF.

Only one count was recorded for this clonotype. The CDR3 DNA follows: TGTGCCTGGGACCGAAGGGGGAGGAACGAGCAGTACTTC. It specifies CAWDRRGRNEQYF. This chain joins TRBV30 and TRBJ2-7; D may be TRBD1 or TRBD2 (6 bases each). V lost 5 bases and J lost 5, with 16 bases in between. Germline V CDR1 and CDR2: GTSNPN, SVGIG (reference sequence). CDR3 length: 13 residues. Together with reference TRBV30 and TRBJ2-7, the CDR3 gives the full variable domain: SQTIHQWPATLVQPVGSPLSLECTVEGTSNPNLYWYRQAAGRGLQLLFYSVGIGQISSEVPQNLSASRPQDRQFILSSKKLLLSDSGFYLCAWDRRGRNEQYFGPGTRLTVT.

The chain joins TRBV24-1 to TRBJ2-3; D remains unclear. Germline V gene sequence: CDR1 KGHDR, CDR2 SFDVKD. V lost 3 bases and J 7 bases, leaving 10 bases between the germline ends. The CDR3 sequence is 13 residues long. The CDR3 protein is CATSDADGYTQYF. CDR3 coding DNA: TGTGCCACCAGTGATGCGGACGGATATACGCAGTATTTT.

The sample holds many counts of this clonotype. The chain recombines TRBV12-3 or TRBV12-4 with TRBJ2-7, with 7 bases that match TRBD2. The CDR3 runs 16 residues. The trim removed 4 bases at V and 3 bases at J, leaving 12 bases unmatched. The DNA for the CDR3 is TGTGCCAGCAGTTCCCCTACTAGCGCAAACGACTACGAGCAGTACTTC. This encodes CASSSPTSANDYEQYF.

The chain is built from TRBV12-3 or TRBV12-4 and TRBJ1-2; the match to TRBD1 covers 10 bases. The V gene end was trimmed by 5 bases and the J gene end by 8 bases; junction bases not matched to a gene: 11. The CDR3 loop spans 15 amino acids. CDR3 DNA sequence: TGTGCCAGCAGTAATACCGGGACAGGGGTAGGCGGCTACACCTTC. Its protein product is CASSNTGTGVGGYTF.

As concerns this clonotype: A much larger clone lies a single base off, so this may be a read error. The rearrangement joins TRBV6-1 to TRBJ1-2; D gene ambiguous. The CDR3 has 16 amino acids. Trimming removed 8 bases at V and 1 base at J, with 20 bases between. The V gene's germline CDR1 is MNHNS and CDR2 SASEGT. CDR3 residues: CASGPHSGNDNYGYTF. The CDR3, as DNA: TGTGCCAGCGGTCCCCACTCCGGGAACGATAACTATGGCTACACCTTC.

This chain connects TRBV12-3 or TRBV12-4 to TRBJ1-5, with unresolved D. This CDR3 comprises 13 residues. Trimming pared 5 bases from V and 0 bases from J, leaving 5 bases between. The DNA of the CDR3 is TGTGCCAGCAGTACAGTTAGCAATCAGCCCCAGCATTTT. Translation: CASSTVSNQPQHF.

This clonotype has a count of ten or more. This chain's CDR3 is CASSYSTGAGNQPQHF. The CDR3 coding sequence is TGTGCCAGCAGTTACTCGACGGGGGCCGGCAATCAGCCCCAGCATTTT. The chain links TRBV6-5 to TRBJ1-5, with D possibly TRBD1 on 6 matching bases. The germline gives CDR1 MNHEY, CDR2 SVGAGI. V was shortened by 0 bases and J by 2 bases, with 11 bases between the two germline ends. This CDR3 is 16 amino acids long.

V and J are TRBV6-1 and TRBJ1-4; 7 bases are shared with TRBD1. Trimming took 10 bases from V and 4 from J; bases not matched to a gene: 6. This CDR3 contains 13 residues. Germline V gives CDR1 MNHNS, CDR2 SASEGT. CDR3 sequence: CATSDRINEKLFF. The CDR3 nucleotides are TGTGCCACCTCGGACAGGATTAATGAAAAACTGTTTTTT.

The V call is TRBV6-1, the J call TRBJ2-1; the D gene is possibly TRBD2 (5 bases). This CDR3 has 14 amino acids. Trimming removed 4 bases from V and 5 bases from J, with 12 bases in between. Germline V gives CDR1 MNHNS, CDR2 SASEGT. CDR3 sequence reads: CASSAWERDNEQFF. For the CDR3, the DNA is TGTGCCAGCAGTGCGTGGGAGAGGGACAATGAGCAGTTCTTC.

This clonotype turned up a few times. The rearrangement links TRBV11-2 to TRBJ2-1; D may correspond to TRBD1 or TRBD2 (5 bases each). The CDR3 loop spans 15 amino acids. Between the trimmed V and J ends, which lost 10 bases and 0 bases, there was a span of 16 bases. Per the germline V gene, CDR1 is SGHAT and CDR2 is FQNNGV. This chain's CDR3 is CATEPPGSSYNEQFF. The CDR3 nucleotides read TGTGCCACCGAACCCCCAGGGAGCTCCTACAATGAGCAGTTCTTC.

The rearrangement uses TRBV7-9 and TRBJ2-1; D remains unclear. The germline V gene encodes CDR1 SEHNR and CDR2 FQNEAQ (reference sequence). Trimming took off 5 bases at V and 0 bases at J, with 26 bases between the two ends. The CDR3 totals 20 residues. The CDR3 DNA follows: TGTGCCAGCAGCCGCCCCCACGAACTCTGGCAGAAGAGCTCCTACAATGAGCAGTTCTTC. This gives the protein CASSRPHELWQKSSYNEQFF.

The chain joins TRBV20-1 to TRBJ2-1; no clear D. This CDR3 is 13 amino acids long. Germline CDR1 and CDR2: DFQATT and SNEGSKA (reference sequence). V lost 3 bases and J 0 bases, leaving 6 bases between the germline ends. The CDR3 sequence is CSARSNSYNEQFF. DNA of the CDR3: TGCAGTGCTAGGAGCAACTCCTACAATGAGCAGTTCTTC.

The chain employs TRBV11-2 and TRBJ1-1; TRBD1 aligns across 9 bases. Germline CDR1 reads SGHAT; CDR2 reads FQNNGV. J lost 8 bases, V lost 3 bases, and 7 bases had no gene match. This CDR3 contains 14 residues. In DNA, the CDR3 is TGTGCCAGCAGCTTCCCCGGGACAGGGAACGAAGCTTTCTTT. Translated: CASSFPGTGNEAFF.

This clonotype was seen many times. The CDR3 DNA follows: TGTGCCAGCAGCTTAGCGGGCCGGGGACAGGGGAAGTGCTACACCTTC. Its translation is CASSLAGRGQGKCYTF. The chain joins TRBV11-2 to TRBJ1-2; 10 nucleotides line up with TRBD1. The germline gives CDR1 SGHAT, CDR2 FQNNGV. The CDR3 spans 16 residues. Unmatched junction bases numbered 11, after V lost 1 base and J lost 9 bases.

This clonotype was observed many times. The chain combines TRBV11-3 with TRBJ2-2; D ambiguous. The V and J ends lost 5 bases and 6 bases respectively, with 10 bases between them. CDR1 is SGHNT, CDR2 YENEEA, per germline. The CDR3 has 13 amino acids. CDR3 sequence (DNA): TGTGCCAGCAGCCTCTCTTACTCCGGGGAGCTGTTTTTT. Amino acids: CASSLSYSGELFF.

The chain has TRBV28 and TRBJ1-6, with 9 bases fitting TRBD1. Per germline, CDR1 MDHEN and CDR2 SYDVKM. CDR3 length: 14 amino acids. The trim removed 7 bases at V and 9 bases at J, leaving 7 bases unmatched. The CDR3 reads CASNRDRVGSPLHF. CDR3 DNA: TGTGCCAGCAACCGGGACAGGGTTGGTTCACCCCTCCACTTT. Supplemented by reference TRBV28 and TRBJ1-6, the full variable domain reads DVKVTQSSRYLVKRTGEKVFLECVQDMDHENMFWYRQDPGLGLRLIYFSYDVKMKEKGDIPEGYSVSREKKERFSLILESASTNQTSMYLCASNRDRVGSPLHFGNGTRLTVT.

The CDR3 reads CATSRDPGWGEKLFF. The CDR3 region has the DNA TGTGCCACCAGCAGAGACCCGGGCTGGGGGGAAAAACTGTTTTTT. V and J are TRBV15 and TRBJ1-4; D possibly corresponds to TRBD1 (5 bases). Trimming removed 0 bases at V and 8 bases at J, with 13 bases between. The germline CDR1 and CDR2 sequences are LNHNV and YYDKDF (reference sequence). The CDR3 extends over 15 amino acids. Complete variable domain (other parts from reference TRBV15 and TRBJ1-4): DAMVIQNPRYQVTQFGKPVTLSCSQTLNHNVMYWYQQKSSQAPKLLFHYYDKDFNNEADTPDNFQSRRPNTSFCFLDIRSPGLGDTAMYLCATSRDPGWGEKLFFGSGTQLSVL.

In its sample, this clonotype was seen a few times. The chain carries TRBV5-4 and TRBJ2-3, with 7 positions matching TRBD2. The CDR3 totals 16 residues. V lost 0 bases, J lost 0 bases, and 4 bases stayed unmatched. The germline V gene encodes CDR1 SGHNT and CDR2 YYREEE (reference sequence). CDR3 residues: CASSLGRGSSTDTQYF. CDR3 nucleotides: TGTGCCAGCAGCTTGGGGCGGGGGTCTAGCACAGATACGCAGTATTTT.

This CDR3 reads CASSQGWGQHNEKLFF. CDR3 coding DNA: TGCGCCAGCAGCCAAGGGTGGGGACAGCATAATGAAAAACTGTTTTTT. The J gene is TRBJ1-4, the V gene TRBV4-1; the match to TRBD1 covers 7 bases. Germline V lookup: CDR1 MGHRA, CDR2 YSYEKL. CDR3 length: 16 amino acids. J lost 4 bases, V lost 1 base, and 6 bases had no gene match.

V is TRBV12-3 or TRBV12-4 and J is TRBJ1-2, with no clear D. This CDR3 contains 17 residues. V lost 7 bases to trimming and J lost 2 bases, with 23 bases between them. The CDR3 loop is CASTNTDIPLRNYGYTF. CDR3 coding DNA: TGTGCCAGCACTAACACCGACATTCCTCTAAGGAACTATGGCTACACCTTC.

In this sample, this clonotype turned up many times. V gene TRBV5-1 combines with J gene TRBJ2-1; 8 bases line up with TRBD2. The length of the CDR3 is 15 residues. Germline CDR1 SGHRS, CDR2 YFSETQ. The J segment lost 6 bases and the V segment lost 6 bases, leaving 11 bases of the junction unmatched. The DNA for the CDR3 is TGCGCCAGCATTGGGGTACGGGAGGGCCCCAATGAGCAGTTCTTC. Translated, it gives CASIGVREGPNEQFF. The full variable domain, rest sourced from reference TRBV5-1 and TRBJ2-1, is KAGVTQTPRYLIKTRGQQVTLSCSPISGHRSVSWYQQTPGQGLQFLFEYFSETQRNKGNFPGRFSGRQFSNSRSEMNVSTLELGDSALYLCASIGVREGPNEQFFGPGTRLTVL.

This clonotype was observed many times. This rearrangement joins TRBV18 to TRBJ2-7; D unclear. The ends were cut back, 5 bases at V and 5 bases at J, with 10 bases in the middle. There are 12 residues in the CDR3. Germline V gene lookup returns CDR1 KGHSH and CDR2 LQKENI. The DNA for the CDR3 is TGTGCCAGCTCAGGATCGCTCCACGAGCAGTACTTC. Translated, it gives CASSGSLHEQYF.

This clonotype was counted ten times or more. CDR3 region: CASSLFSAGEGDTQYF. Here the CDR3 DNA reads TGTGCCAGCAGTTTATTCTCGGCCGGGGAAGGAGATACGCAGTATTTT. The chain couples TRBV27 to TRBJ2-3; D might be TRBD2 (5 bases). The CDR3 totals 16 residues. V dropped 1 base and J dropped 5 bases, with 16 bases sitting between them. Germline CDR1 is MNHEY and CDR2 is SMNVEV (reference sequence).

This clonotype showed up just a few times. The chain employs TRBV20-1 and TRBJ2-1; 8 nucleotides match TRBD2. Germline V lookup: CDR1 DFQATT, CDR2 SNEGSKA (reference sequence). The CDR3 extends over 17 amino acids. Germline trimming cut 0 bases from V and 0 bases from J; bases unmatched to any gene: 7. The CDR3 sequence is CSARDPVSGSSYNEQFF. The CDR3 bases are TGCAGTGCTAGAGATCCCGTCAGCGGGAGCTCCTACAATGAGCAGTTCTTC.

In its sample, this clonotype was seen a few times. This rearrangement joins TRBV7-6 to TRBJ2-7; D tentatively reads TRBD1 or TRBD2 (5 bases each). Germline V lookup: CDR1 SGHVS, CDR2 FNYEAQ. This CDR3 spans 13 amino acids. Between the trimmed V and J ends, which lost 4 bases and 6 bases, there was a span of 13 bases. The CDR3 sequence is CASSSTSGSEQYF. CDR3 bases: TGTGCCAGCAGCTCCACCTCAGGGAGCGAGCAGTACTTC.

This clonotype was picked up many times. The chain joins TRBV10-3 to TRBJ2-1; TRBD2 matches at 10 bases. V lost 2 bases and J lost 5; bases outside the gene matches: 6. The CDR3 totals 16 residues. Germline CDR1 is ENHRY and CDR2 is SYGVKD. CDR3 in DNA: TGTGCCATCAGTGAGAGCGGGAGGGCTAGCGACAATGAGCAGTTCTTC. It translates to CAISESGRASDNEQFF.